One sample yielded the 3 T cell receptor beta chains listed below, sequenced in a study of T cells in Graves' hyperthyroidism and ophthalmopathy (dated by TCRdb to between 2018 and 2021). Libraries came from multiplex PCR. The data were produced on an Illumina HiSeq 2000. TCR beta CDR3 regions were amplified from RNA transcripts. A first-round RT-PCR of the TCR CDR3 used the HTBI primer set with the Qiagen OneStep RT-PCR kit. TCRdb reran the public reads through fastp at Q25 and MiXCR, keeping productive beta chains. Records with the same CDR3 protein are collapsed into one entry carrying the most frequent genes and DNA. For this sample the table gives around 440,000 distinct CDR3 sequences, of which around 16% were detected only once. Around 7.3% of the sample is in the top ten clones. Source material: blood. These receptors originate from a woman aged 18-35 years with Graves' hyperthyroidism.

This clonotype showed up many times. The chain has TRBV20-1 and TRBJ2-5; D unresolved. V dropped 0 bases and J dropped 2 bases, with 10 bases sitting between them. This CDR3 is 14 amino acids long. The germline V gene has CDR1 DFQATT and CDR2 SNEGSKA (reference sequence). The chain's CDR3 is CSARDTRYQETQYF. CDR3 nucleotide sequence: TGCAGTGCTAGAGATACCCGCTATCAAGAGACCCAGTACTTC.

This clonotype was seen more than once but under ten times. CDR3 sequence (DNA): TGTGCCAGCAGTGAAATTAGGGTGGGGGGGGAGCAGTTCTTC. Protein sequence: CASSEIRVGGEQFF. The V and J genes are TRBV2 and TRBJ2-1, with 7 bases aligning to TRBD2. Germline lookup yields CDR1 SNHLY and CDR2 FYNNEI. Losses at the gene ends were 2 bases for V and 10 bases for J; bases not matched to a gene: 8. This CDR3 contains 14 residues. Based on the CDR3 plus reference TRBV2 and TRBJ2-1, the full variable domain is EPEVTQTPSHQVTQMGQEVILRCVPISNHLYFYWYRQILGQKVEFLVSFYNNEISEKSEIFDDQFSVERPDGSNFTLKIRSTKLEDSAMYFCASSEIRVGGEQFFGPGTRLTVL.

The chain uses TRBV12-3 or TRBV12-4 and TRBJ1-1; no clear D. The CDR3 spans 13 residues. V was pared by 5 bases and J by 1 base, with 8 bases between. The CDR3 loop is CASSISENTEAFF. CDR3 DNA sequence: TGTGCCAGCAGTATTTCAGAGAACACTGAAGCTTTCTTT.